This entry is about one T cell receptor beta chain. In the original analysis: Amplification with reference gene primers provided the estimates of nucleated cell counts. TCRdb keeps only in-frame clones here, not all; method: immunoSEQ multiplex PCR. V and J calls and clone size are given by that table; D and trimming were obtained from the DNA. The table has some 150,000 clones, approximately 82% seen once. The data were obtained in a study of blood T cell repertoires in COVID-19. Study at large: There were acute and convalescent COVID-19 samples, and they came from the United States, Italy and Spain.

CDR3 length: 14 residues. Germline V lookup: CDR1 MGHDK, CDR2 SYGVNS. Trimming took off 4 bases at V and 3 bases at J, with 12 bases between the two ends. The sequenced sample was peripheral blood. This chain uses TRBV25-1 with TRBJ1-2; D may be TRBD1 (6 bases). The clonotype was recovered from a woman aged 45-65 years with acute or convalescent COVID-19. The CDR3 loop is CASSGAGEHYGYTF. The CDR3 DNA reads TGTGCCAGCAGTGGCGCAGGGGAACACTATGGCTACACCTTC.